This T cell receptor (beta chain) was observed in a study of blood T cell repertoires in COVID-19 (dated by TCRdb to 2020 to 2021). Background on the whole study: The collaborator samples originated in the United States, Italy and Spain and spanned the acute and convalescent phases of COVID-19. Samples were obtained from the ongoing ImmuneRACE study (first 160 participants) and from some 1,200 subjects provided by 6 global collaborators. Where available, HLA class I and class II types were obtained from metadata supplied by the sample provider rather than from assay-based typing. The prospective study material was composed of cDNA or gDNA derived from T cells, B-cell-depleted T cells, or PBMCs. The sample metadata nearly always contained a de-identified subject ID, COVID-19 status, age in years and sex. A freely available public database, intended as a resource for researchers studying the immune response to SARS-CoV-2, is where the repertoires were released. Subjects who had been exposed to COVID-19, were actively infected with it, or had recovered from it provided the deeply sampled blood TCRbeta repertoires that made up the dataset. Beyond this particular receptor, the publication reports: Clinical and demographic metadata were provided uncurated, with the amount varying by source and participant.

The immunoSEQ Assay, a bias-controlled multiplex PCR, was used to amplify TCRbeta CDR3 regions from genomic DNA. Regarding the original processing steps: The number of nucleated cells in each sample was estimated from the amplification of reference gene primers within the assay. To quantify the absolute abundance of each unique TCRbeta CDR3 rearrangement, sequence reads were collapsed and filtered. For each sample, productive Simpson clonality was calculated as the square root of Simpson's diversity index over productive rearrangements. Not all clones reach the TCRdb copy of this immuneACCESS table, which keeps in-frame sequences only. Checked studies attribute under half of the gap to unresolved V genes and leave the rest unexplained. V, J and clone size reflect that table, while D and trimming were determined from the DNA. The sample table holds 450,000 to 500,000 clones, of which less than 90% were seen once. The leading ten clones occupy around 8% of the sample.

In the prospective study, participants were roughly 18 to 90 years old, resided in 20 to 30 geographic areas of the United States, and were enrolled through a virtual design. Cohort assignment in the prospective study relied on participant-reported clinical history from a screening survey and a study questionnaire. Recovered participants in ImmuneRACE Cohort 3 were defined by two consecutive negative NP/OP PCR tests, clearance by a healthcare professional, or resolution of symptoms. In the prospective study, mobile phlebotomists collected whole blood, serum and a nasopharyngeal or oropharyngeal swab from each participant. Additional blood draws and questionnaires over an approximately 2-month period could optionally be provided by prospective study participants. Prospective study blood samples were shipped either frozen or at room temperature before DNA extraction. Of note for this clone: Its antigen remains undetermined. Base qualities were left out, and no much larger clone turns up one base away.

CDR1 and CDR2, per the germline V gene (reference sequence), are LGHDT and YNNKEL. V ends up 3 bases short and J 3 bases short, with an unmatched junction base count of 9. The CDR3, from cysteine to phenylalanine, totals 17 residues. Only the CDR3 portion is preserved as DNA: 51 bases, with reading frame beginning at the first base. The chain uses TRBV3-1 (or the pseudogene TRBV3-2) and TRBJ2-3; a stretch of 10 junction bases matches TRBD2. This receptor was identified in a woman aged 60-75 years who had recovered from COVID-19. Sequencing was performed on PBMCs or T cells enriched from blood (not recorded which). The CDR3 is CASSQSRTSGQTDTQYF. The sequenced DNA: TGTGCCAGCAGCCAGAGTCGGACTAGCGGCCAAACAGATACGCAGTATTTT.